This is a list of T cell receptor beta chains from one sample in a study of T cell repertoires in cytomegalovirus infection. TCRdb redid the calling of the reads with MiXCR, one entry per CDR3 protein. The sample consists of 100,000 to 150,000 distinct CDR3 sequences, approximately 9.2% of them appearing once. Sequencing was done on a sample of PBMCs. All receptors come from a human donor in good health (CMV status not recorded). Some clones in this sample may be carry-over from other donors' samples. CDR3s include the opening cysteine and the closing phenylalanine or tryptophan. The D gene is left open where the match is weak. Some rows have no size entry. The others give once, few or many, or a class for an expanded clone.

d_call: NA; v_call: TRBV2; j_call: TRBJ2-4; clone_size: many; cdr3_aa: CASKRAVAKNIQYF; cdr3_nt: TGTGCCAGCAAAAGGGCTGTTGCTAAAAACATTCAGTACTTC
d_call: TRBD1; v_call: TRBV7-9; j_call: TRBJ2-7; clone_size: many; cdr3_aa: CASSLRGQGAYEQYF; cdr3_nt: TGTGCCAGCAGCTTAAGGGGGCAGGGGGCTTACGAGCAGTACTTC
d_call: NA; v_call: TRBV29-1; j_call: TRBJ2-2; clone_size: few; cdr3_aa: CSVDDQNTGELFF; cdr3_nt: TGCAGCGTTGACGATCAAAACACCGGGGAGCTGTTTTTT
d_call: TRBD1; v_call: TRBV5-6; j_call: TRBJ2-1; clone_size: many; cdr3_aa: CASSGGQGPYNEQFF; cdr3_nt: TGTGCCAGCAGCGGGGGACAGGGACCCTACAATGAGCAGTTCTTC
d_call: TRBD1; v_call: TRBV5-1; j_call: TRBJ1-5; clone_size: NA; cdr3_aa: CASSPDRGSNHPQHF; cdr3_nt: TGCGCCAGCAGCCCTGACAGGGGGAGCAATCACCCCCAGCATTTT
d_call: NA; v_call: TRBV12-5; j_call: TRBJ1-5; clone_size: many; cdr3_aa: CASGLAESQPQHF; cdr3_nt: TGTGCTAGTGGTTTGGCGGAATCCCAGCCCCAGCATTTT
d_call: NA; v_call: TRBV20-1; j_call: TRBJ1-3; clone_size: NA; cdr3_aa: CSAESISGNTIYF; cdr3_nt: TGCAGTGCTGAGAGTATCTCTGGAAACACCATATATTTT
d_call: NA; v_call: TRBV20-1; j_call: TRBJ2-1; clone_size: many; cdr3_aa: CSARDGSHTRDEQFF; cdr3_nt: TGCAGTGCTAGAGATGGGTCACACACGAGGGATGAGCAGTTCTTC
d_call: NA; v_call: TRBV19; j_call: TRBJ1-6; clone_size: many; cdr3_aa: CASSIDRGAPLHF; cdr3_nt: TGTGCCAGTAGTATCGACCGGGGGGCACCCCTCCACTTT
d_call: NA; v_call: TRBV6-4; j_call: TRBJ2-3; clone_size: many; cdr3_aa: CASSVGSSGTDTQYF; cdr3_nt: TGTGCCAGCAGTGTCGGCAGTTCTGGCACAGATACGCAGTATTTT
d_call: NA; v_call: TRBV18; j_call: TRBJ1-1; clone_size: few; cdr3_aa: CASSDSLNTEAFF; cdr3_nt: TGTGCCAGCTCAGACAGCTTAAACACTGAAGCTTTCTTT
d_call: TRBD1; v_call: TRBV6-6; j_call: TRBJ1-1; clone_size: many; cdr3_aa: CAILLPRGGAETEAFF; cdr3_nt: TGTGCCATCCTTCTCCCCAGAGGGGGCGCAGAGACTGAAGCTTTCTTT
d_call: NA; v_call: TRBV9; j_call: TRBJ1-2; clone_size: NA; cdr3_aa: CASSAPLGGYTF; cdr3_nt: TGTGCCAGCAGCGCCCCCCTGGGGGGCTACACCTTC
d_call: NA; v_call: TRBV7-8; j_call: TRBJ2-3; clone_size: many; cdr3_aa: CASSLAGGAVTDTQYF; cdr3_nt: TGTGCCAGCAGCTTAGCAGGCGGGGCAGTGACAGATACGCAGTATTTT
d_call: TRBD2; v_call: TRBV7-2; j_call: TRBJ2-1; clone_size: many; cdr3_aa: CASSPSGAGGPDEQFF; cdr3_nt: TGTGCCAGCAGCCCCTCAGGAGCGGGGGGGCCGGATGAGCAGTTCTTC
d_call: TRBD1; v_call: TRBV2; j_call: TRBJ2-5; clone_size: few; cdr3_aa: CASSPRQGEAQYF; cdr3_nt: TGTGCCAGCAGTCCAAGACAGGGGGAGGCCCAGTACTTC
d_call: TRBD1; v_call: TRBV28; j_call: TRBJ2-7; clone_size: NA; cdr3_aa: CASWDRASYEQYF; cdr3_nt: TGTGCCAGCTGGGACAGGGCATCCTACGAGCAGTACTTC
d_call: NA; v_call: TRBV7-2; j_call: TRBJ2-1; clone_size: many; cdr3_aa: CASTDYNEQFF; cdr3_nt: TGTGCCAGCACCGACTACAATGAGCAGTTCTTC
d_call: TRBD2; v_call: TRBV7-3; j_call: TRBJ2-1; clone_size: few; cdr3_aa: CASSLDSGRGDYNEQFF; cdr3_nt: TGTGCCAGCAGCTTGGATAGCGGGAGGGGAGACTACAATGAGCAGTTCTTC
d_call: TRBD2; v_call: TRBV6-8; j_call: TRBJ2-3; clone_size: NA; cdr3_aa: CASNLSPTSVDTDTQYF; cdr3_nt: TGTGCCAGCAACTTATCGCCGACTAGCGTAGACACAGATACGCAGTATTTT
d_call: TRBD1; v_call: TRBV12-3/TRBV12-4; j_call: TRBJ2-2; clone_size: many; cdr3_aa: CASTKQGIAGELFF; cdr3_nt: TGTGCCAGCACCAAACAGGGGATCGCCGGGGAGCTGTTTTTT
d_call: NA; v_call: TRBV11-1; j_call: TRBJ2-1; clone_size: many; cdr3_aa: CASSQSGNSYNEQFF; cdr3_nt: TGTGCCAGCAGCCAGTCCGGGAACTCCTACAATGAGCAGTTCTTC
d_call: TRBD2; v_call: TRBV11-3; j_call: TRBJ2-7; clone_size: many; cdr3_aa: CASSLGSGGSHEQYF; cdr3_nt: TGTGCCAGCAGCTTAGGAAGCGGGGGATCCCACGAGCAGTACTTC
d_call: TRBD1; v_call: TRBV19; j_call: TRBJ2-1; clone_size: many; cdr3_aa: CASSIAPSDRGNYNEQFF; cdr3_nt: TGTGCCAGTAGTATAGCCCCATCTGACAGGGGGAACTACAATGAGCAGTTCTTC
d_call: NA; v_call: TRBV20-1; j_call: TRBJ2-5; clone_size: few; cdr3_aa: CSARLGEETQYF; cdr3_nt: TGCAGTGCTAGGCTAGGGGAAGAGACCCAGTACTTC
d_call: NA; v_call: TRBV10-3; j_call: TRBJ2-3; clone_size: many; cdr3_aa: CAISGSTTPSTDTQYF; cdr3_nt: TGTGCCATCAGTGGCAGCACAACCCCTAGCACAGATACGCAGTATTTT
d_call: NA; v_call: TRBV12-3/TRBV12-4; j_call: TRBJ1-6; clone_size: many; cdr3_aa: CASSGGAGSPLHF; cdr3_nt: TGTGCCAGCAGTGGGGGGGCAGGTTCACCCCTCCACTTT
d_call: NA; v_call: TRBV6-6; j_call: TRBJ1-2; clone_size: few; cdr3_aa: CASSYGTGYTF; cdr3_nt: TGTGCCAGCAGTTACGGGACTGGCTACACCTTC
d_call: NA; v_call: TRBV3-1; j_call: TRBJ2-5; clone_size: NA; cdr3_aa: CASSPWTPGGETQYF; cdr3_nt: TGTGCCAGCAGCCCATGGACCCCCGGGGGAGAGACCCAGTACTTC
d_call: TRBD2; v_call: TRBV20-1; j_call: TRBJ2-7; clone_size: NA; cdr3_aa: CSASQRRLAGPYEQYF; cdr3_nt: TGCAGTGCTAGCCAACGACGGCTAGCGGGGCCCTACGAGCAGTACTTC
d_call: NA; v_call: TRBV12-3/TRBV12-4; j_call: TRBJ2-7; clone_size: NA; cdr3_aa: CASSLRYTREQYF; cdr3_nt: TGTGCCAGCAGTTTACGGTACACGCGGGAGCAGTACTTC
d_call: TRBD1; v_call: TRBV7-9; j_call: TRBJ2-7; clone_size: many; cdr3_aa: CASSARTGGVSYEQYF; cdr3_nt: TGTGCCAGCAGCGCCCGGACAGGGGGGGTCTCCTACGAGCAGTACTTC
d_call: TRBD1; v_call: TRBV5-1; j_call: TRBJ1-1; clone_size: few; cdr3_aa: CASSSERLTGLKGNTEAFF; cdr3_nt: TGCGCCAGCAGCTCCGAGCGACTGACAGGGCTAAAAGGGAACACTGAAGCTTTCTTT
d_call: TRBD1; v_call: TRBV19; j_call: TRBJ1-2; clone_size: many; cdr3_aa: CASSIGTGYGYTF; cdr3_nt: TGTGCCAGTAGTATTGGGACAGGCTATGGCTACACCTTC
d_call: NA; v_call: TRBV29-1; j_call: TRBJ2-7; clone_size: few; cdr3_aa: CSAIQGIYEQYF; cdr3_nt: TGCAGCGCTATACAGGGAATCTACGAGCAGTACTTC
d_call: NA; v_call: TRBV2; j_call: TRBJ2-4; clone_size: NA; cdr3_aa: CASNTAQGGKNIQYF; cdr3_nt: TGTGCCAGCAATACCGCACAGGGGGGGAAAAACATTCAGTACTTC
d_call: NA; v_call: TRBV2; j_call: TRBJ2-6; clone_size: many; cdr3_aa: CASTLDPHSGANVLTF; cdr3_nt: TGTGCCAGCACCCTTGACCCCCACTCTGGGGCCAACGTCCTGACTTTC
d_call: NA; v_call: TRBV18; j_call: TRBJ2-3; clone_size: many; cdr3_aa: CASSPPEGALTDTQYF; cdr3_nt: TGTGCCAGCTCACCACCGGAGGGGGCCCTCACAGATACGCAGTATTTT
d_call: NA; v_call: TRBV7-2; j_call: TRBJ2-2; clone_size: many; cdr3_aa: CASSARPGGIGGELFF; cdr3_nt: TGTGCCAGCAGCGCCCGTCCGGGGGGCATAGGCGGGGAGCTGTTTTTT
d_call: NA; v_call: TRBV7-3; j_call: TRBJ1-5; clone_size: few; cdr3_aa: CASSSGPGDQPQHF; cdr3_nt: TGTGCCAGCAGCTCCGGACCCGGGGATCAGCCCCAGCATTTT
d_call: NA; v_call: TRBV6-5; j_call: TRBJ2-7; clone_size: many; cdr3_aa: CASSYSQRRQTLAYEQYF; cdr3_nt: TGTGCCAGCAGTTACTCCCAAAGGAGGCAAACCCTCGCCTACGAGCAGTACTTC
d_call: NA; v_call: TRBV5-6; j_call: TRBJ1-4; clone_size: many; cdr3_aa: CASSSKGLDEKLFF; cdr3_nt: TGTGCCAGCAGCTCTAAGGGGCTTGATGAAAAACTGTTTTTT
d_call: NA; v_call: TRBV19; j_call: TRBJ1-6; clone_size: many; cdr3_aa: CASRPGSSYNSPLHF; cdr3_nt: TGTGCCAGTAGGCCAGGGAGCTCCTATAATTCACCCCTCCACTTT
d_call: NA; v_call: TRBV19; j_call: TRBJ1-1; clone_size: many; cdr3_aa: CASRTKLNTEAFF; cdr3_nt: TGTGCCAGTAGGACCAAGCTGAACACTGAAGCTTTCTTT
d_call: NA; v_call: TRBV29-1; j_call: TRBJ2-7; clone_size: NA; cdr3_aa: CSVESSTYEQYF; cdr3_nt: TGCAGCGTTGAATCTAGCACCTACGAGCAGTACTTC